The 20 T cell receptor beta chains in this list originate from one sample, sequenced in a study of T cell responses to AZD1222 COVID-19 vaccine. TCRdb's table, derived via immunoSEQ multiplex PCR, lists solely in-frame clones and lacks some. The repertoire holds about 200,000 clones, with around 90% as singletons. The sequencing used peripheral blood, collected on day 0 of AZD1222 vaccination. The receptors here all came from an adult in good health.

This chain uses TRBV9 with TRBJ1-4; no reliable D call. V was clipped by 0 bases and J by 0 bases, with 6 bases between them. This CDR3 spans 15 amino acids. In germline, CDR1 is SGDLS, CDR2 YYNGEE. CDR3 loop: CASSVVGSTNEKLFF. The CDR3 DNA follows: TGTGCCAGCAGCGTAGTCGGGTCAACTAATGAAAAACTGTTTTTT.

The CDR3 nucleotides read TGCGCCAGCAGCGTTTACAGGGGGGTAGGCGAGCAGTACTTC. This sequence encodes CASSVYRGVGEQYF. This rearrangement joins TRBV5-1 to TRBJ2-7; 8 nucleotides match TRBD1. V lost 4 bases, J lost 6 bases, and 9 bases stayed unmatched. This CDR3 has 14 amino acids. Germline lookup yields CDR1 SGHRS and CDR2 YFSETQ.

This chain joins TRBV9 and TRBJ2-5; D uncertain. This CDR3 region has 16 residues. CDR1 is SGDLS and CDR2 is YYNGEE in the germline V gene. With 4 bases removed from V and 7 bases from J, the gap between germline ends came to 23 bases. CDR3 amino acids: CASSPAAAENLGTQYF. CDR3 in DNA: TGTGCCAGCAGCCCTGCGGCGGCGGAAAATTTGGGGACCCAGTACTTC.

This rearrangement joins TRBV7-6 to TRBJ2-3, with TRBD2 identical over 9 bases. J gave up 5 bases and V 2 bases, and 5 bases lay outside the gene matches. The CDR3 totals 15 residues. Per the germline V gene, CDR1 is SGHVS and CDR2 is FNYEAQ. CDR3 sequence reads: CASSLKGGGEDTQYF. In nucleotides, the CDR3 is TGTGCCAGCAGCTTAAAGGGCGGGGGGGAAGATACGCAGTATTTT.

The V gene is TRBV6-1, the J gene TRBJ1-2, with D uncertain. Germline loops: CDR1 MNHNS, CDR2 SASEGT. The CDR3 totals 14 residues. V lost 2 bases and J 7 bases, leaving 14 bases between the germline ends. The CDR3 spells CASSERVQWGGYTF. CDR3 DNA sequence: TGTGCCAGCAGTGAAAGAGTACAATGGGGTGGCTACACCTTC.

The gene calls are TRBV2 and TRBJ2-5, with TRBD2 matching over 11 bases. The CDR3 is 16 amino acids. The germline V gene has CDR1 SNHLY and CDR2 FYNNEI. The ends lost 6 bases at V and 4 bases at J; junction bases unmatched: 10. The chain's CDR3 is CASRVSGGDPRETQYF. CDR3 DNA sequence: TGTGCCAGCAGGGTTAGCGGGGGGGATCCCAGAGAGACCCAGTACTTC.

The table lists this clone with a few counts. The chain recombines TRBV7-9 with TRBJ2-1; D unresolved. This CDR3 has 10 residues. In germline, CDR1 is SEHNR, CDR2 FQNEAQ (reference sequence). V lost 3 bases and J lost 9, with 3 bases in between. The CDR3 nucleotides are TGTGCCAGCAGCTTCGGTGAGCAGTTCTTC. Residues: CASSFGEQFF.

Written as DNA, the CDR3 is TGCAGCGCACGACAGGGAGAGAATTCACCCCTCCACTTT. This translates into CSARQGENSPLHF. The rearrangement links TRBV29-1 to TRBJ1-6; 7 nucleotides line up with TRBD1. In germline, CDR1 is SQVTM, CDR2 ANQGSEA. CDR3 length: 13 amino acids. V lost 7 bases, J lost 7 bases, and 7 bases stayed unmatched.

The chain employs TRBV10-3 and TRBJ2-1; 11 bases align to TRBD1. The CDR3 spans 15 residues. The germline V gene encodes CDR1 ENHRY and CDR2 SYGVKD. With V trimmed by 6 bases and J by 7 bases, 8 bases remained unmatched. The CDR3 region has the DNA TGTGCCATCAGCGACCGGGACAGGGGGGATAATGAGCAGTTCTTC. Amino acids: CAISDRDRGDNEQFF.

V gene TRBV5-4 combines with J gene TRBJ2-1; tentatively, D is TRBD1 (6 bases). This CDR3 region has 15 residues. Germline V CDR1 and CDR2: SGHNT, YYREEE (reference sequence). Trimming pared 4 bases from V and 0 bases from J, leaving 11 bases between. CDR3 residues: CASSRGGSSYNEQFF. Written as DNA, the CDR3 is TGTGCCAGCAGCCGAGGGGGAAGCTCCTACAATGAGCAGTTCTTC.

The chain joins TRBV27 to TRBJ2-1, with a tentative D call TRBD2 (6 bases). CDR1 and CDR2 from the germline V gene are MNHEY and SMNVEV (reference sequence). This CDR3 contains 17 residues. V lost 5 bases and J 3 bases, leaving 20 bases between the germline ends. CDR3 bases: TGTGCCAGCAGTAGGAGGGGAGGACTACGTGGCTACAATGAGCAGTTCTTC. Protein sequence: CASSRRGGLRGYNEQFF.

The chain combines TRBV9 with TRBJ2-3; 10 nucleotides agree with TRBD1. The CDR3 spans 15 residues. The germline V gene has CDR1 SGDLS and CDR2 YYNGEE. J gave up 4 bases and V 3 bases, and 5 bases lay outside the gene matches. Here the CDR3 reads CASSGTGGGSDTQYF. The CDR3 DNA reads TGTGCCAGCAGCGGGACAGGGGGAGGGTCAGATACGCAGTATTTT.

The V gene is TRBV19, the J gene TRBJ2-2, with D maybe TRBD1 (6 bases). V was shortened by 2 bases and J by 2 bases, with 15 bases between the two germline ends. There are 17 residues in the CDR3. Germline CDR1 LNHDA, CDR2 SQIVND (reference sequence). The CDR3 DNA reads TGTGCCAGTAGTATATCTCGGGGACAACAAAACACCGGGGAGCTGTTTTTT. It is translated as CASSISRGQQNTGELFF.

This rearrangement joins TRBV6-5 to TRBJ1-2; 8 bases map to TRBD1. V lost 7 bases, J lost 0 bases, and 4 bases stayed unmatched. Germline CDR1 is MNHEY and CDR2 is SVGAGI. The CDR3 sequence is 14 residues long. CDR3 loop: CASTQGAPNYGYTF. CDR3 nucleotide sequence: TGTGCCAGCACCCAGGGGGCGCCTAACTATGGCTACACCTTC.

The CDR3 DNA sequence: TGTGCCAGCAGCTTAGCAGCTATCGAGCAGTTCTTC. Residues: CASSLAAIEQFF. V and J are TRBV7-9 and TRBJ2-1; no clear D gene. CDR1 and CDR2 from the germline V gene are SEHNR and FQNEAQ (reference sequence). V dropped 0 bases and J dropped 10 bases, with 7 bases sitting between them. The CDR3 totals 12 residues.

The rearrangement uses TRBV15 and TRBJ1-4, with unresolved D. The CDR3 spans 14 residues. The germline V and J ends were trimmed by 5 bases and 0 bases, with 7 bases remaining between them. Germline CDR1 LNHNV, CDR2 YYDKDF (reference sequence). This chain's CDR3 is CATSRGTTNEKLFF. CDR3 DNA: TGTGCCACCAGCCGTGGCACAACTAATGAAAAACTGTTTTTT.

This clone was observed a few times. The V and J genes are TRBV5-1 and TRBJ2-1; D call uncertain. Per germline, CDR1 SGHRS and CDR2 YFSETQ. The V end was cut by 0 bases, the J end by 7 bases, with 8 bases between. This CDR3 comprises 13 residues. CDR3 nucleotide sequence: TGCGCCAGCAGCTTGGGGCGTTGGAATGAGCAGTTCTTC. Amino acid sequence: CASSLGRWNEQFF.

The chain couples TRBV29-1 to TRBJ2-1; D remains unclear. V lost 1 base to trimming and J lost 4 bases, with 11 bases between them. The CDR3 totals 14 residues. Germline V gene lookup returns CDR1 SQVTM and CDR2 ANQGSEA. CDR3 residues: CSVEVGSGYNEQFF. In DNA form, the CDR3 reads TGCAGCGTTGAAGTGGGGTCAGGTTACAATGAGCAGTTCTTC.

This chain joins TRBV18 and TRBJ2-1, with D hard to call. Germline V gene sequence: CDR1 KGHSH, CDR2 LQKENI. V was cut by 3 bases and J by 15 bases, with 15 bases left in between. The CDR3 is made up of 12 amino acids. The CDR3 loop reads CASSPLLAERFF. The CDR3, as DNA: TGTGCCAGCTCACCTTTATTGGCAGAGAGGTTCTTC.

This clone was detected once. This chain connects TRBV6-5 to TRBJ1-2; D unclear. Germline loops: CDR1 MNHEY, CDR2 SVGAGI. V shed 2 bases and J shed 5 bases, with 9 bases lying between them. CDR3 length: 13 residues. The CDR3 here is CASSYAVDYGYTF. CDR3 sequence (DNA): TGTGCCAGCAGTTACGCGGTAGATTATGGCTACACCTTC.